In its sample, the clone carrying this T cell receptor beta chain was seen many times. What it recognizes is unknown. V lost 9 bases, J lost 8 bases, and 10 bases lay in between. Germline CDR1 is SGHTA and CDR2 is FQGNSA. The CDR3 length is 10 residues. This specimen belongs to a study of neurological immune-mediated disorders. Study-wide points: Phylogenetic grouping assigned the repertoires of 18 of 34 multiple sclerosis patients to a single related-CDR3 cluster, representing a possible signature. The expanded clones of different subjects shared no CDR3 amino acid sequences (suggesting private repertoires in all groups).

The cDNA came from 5'RACE, which used 10-nucleotide random UMIs. TCRdb passed the 5' RACE reads through MiXCR, listing each CDR3 protein once. The table has about 46,000 distinct CDR3 sequences, about 2% seen once. For the unsorted libraries, 2 million PBMCs stored at -80 C served as input. V usage is TRBV7-2 and J usage is TRBJ1-2; D is uncertain. Sequencing used PBMCs. This TCR derives from a woman aged 40 to 50 with multiple sclerosis. CDR3 amino acids: CASLGIGYTF. The CDR3 DNA reads as TGTGCCAGTTTAGGGATCGGCTACACCTTC. Supplemented by reference TRBV7-2 and TRBJ1-2, the full variable domain reads GAGVSQSPSNKVTEKGKDVELRCDPISGHTALYWYRQSLGQGLEFLIYFQGNSAPDKSGLPSDRFSAERTGGSVSTLTIQRTQQEDSAVYLCASLGIGYTFGSGTRLTVV.